These 25 T cell receptor beta chains came from one sample sequenced in a study of beta chain features in type 1 diabetes. Expressed TCRB transcripts were sequenced because the entire RNA isolate underwent reverse transcription. Assay: immunoSEQ multiplex PCR; the TCRdb copy retains only in-frame clones and omits some. In the table there are 110,000 to 150,000 clones, 9% to 9.5% of which are singletons. Sequencing was done on a sample of central memory CD4+ T cells from blood. Receptor source: a man aged 18 to 29 in good health.

This clone was recorded a few times. Other DNA sequences of this sample code for an identical CDR3. The chain joins TRBV7-9 to TRBJ2-1; D is possibly TRBD1 (6 bases). The V end lost 4 bases, the J end lost 6 bases, and 7 bases lay between the germline ends. The CDR3 spans 12 residues. In germline, CDR1 is SEHNR, CDR2 FQNEAQ (reference sequence). The DNA for the CDR3 is TGTGCCAGCAGCTCACAGGGCAATGAGCAGTTCTTC. It specifies CASSSQGNEQFF.

V usage is TRBV7-3 and J usage is TRBJ1-2, with D unclear. This CDR3 region has 13 residues. V gave up 3 bases and J gave up 8 bases, with 13 bases separating them. Germline lookup yields CDR1 SGHTA and CDR2 FQGTGA. The CDR3 sequence: CASSLTHLSGYTF. The CDR3 nucleotides read TGTGCCAGCAGCTTGACACACTTAAGCGGCTACACCTTC.

This clone was detected only a few times. This CDR3 is also generated by other DNA sequences in the sample. The J gene is TRBJ2-3, the V gene TRBV7-3; D call uncertain. In germline, CDR1 is SGHTA, CDR2 FQGTGA. Trimming left V 6 bases short and J 0 bases short, with 4 bases between. The CDR3 contains 12 residues. The CDR3 loop reads CASSSSTDTQYF. CDR3 in DNA: TGTGCCAGCAGTTCAAGCACAGATACGCAGTATTTT.

The CDR3 here is CASSAGLAGAQETQYF. CDR3 coding DNA: TGTGCCAGCAGCGCAGGGCTAGCGGGGGCCCAAGAGACCCAGTACTTC. The gene calls are TRBV9 and TRBJ2-5, with 10 bases aligning to TRBD2. Looked up from germline, CDR1 is SGDLS and CDR2 is YYNGEE. V lost 3 bases, J lost 1 base, and 6 bases stayed unmatched. This CDR3 comprises 16 residues.

The genes are TRBV21-1 and TRBJ1-3; the table's D call, TRBD1, was not checked against the DNA. TRBV21-1 is termed a pseudogene. The CDR3 contains 13 residues. The CDR3 loop reads CASSSGSGNTIYF. CDR3 sequence (DNA): TGTGCCAGCAGCTCAGGGTCTGGAAACACCATATATTTT.

This clone was recorded at least ten times. The chain couples TRBV5-1 to TRBJ2-2; D may be TRBD2 (6 bases). Trimming stripped 3 bases from V and 5 bases from J, with 11 bases between. Germline V lookup: CDR1 SGHRS, CDR2 YFSETQ. The CDR3 has 14 amino acids. The CDR3 DNA reads as TGCGCCAGCAGCTCGGGAGCAGGGACCGGGGAGCTGTTTTTT. It translates to CASSSGAGTGELFF.

V usage is TRBV19 and J usage is TRBJ1-1, with 7 bases identical to TRBD1. V shed 7 bases and J 5 bases; nucleotides not matched to a gene: 7. This CDR3 contains 13 residues. Germline values: CDR1 LNHDA, CDR2 SQIVND (reference sequence). This CDR3 reads CASIQAGGTEAFF. The CDR3 nucleotides read TGTGCCAGTATTCAAGCAGGGGGGACTGAAGCTTTCTTT.

This sequence joins TRBV7-2 and TRBJ2-7; D ambiguous. Germline-derived CDR1 and CDR2 are SGHTA and FQGNSA. V lost 1 base, J lost 1 base, and 17 bases lay in between. The length of the CDR3 is 17 residues. CDR3 coding DNA: TGTGCCAGCAGCTTAGTAGGATCGACATTCCCTTCCTACGAGCAGTACTTC. This gives the protein CASSLVGSTFPSYEQYF.

In its sample, this clone was seen a few times. This chain links TRBV19 with TRBJ2-7, with TRBD1 as a possible D gene (6 bases). Trimming removed 5 bases from V and 3 bases from J, with 14 bases in between. Per the germline V gene, CDR1 is LNHDA and CDR2 is SQIVND (reference sequence). The CDR3 loop spans 14 amino acids. The CDR3 bases are TGTGCCAGTAGTCCCTCGGGACACATCTACGAGCAGTACTTC. It yields the protein CASSPSGHIYEQYF. Filled out from reference TRBV19 and TRBJ2-7, the complete variable domain reads DGGITQSPKYLFRKEGQNVTLSCEQNLNHDAMYWYRQDPGQGLRLIYYSQIVNDFQKGDIAEGYSVSREKKESFPLTVTSAQKNPTAFYLCASSPSGHIYEQYFGPGTRLTVT.

This clone was counted only a few times. CDR3 region: CSVTQGFPGNTIYF. The CDR3, as DNA: TGCAGCGTTACACAGGGGTTTCCTGGAAACACCATATATTTT. The genes are TRBV29-1 and TRBJ1-3; TRBD1 aligns across 7 bases. CDR3 length: 14 residues. With V trimmed by 5 bases and J by 2 bases, 6 bases remained unmatched. Germline CDR1 SQVTM, CDR2 ANQGSEA.

This chain uses TRBV5-4 with TRBJ1-3; the match to TRBD1 covers 8 bases. Germline V gene sequence: CDR1 SGHNT, CDR2 YYREEE (reference sequence). The V and J ends lost 3 bases and 3 bases, in that order; junction bases with no gene match: 8. The CDR3 loop spans 16 amino acids. In nucleotides, the CDR3 is TGTGCCAGCAGCTCAGGACAGGGTTCCGGTGGAAACACCATATATTTT. Protein product: CASSSGQGSGGNTIYF.

The chain has TRBV7-6 and TRBJ1-4; 9 bases match TRBD1. Germline V gives CDR1 SGHVS, CDR2 FNYEAQ. This CDR3 is built from 15 residues. After removal of 4 bases from V and 8 bases from J, the junction contained 8 bases not matched to a gene. The CDR3 DNA follows: TGTGCCAGCAGCTGGGGACAGGGATTTTTAGAAAAACTGTTTTTT. It is translated as CASSWGQGFLEKLFF.

The chain has TRBV6-5 and TRBJ2-3, with D unclear. The CDR3 extends over 12 amino acids. Germline CDR1 is MNHEY and CDR2 is SVGAGI. V was trimmed by 4 bases and J by 8 bases, leaving 10 bases between them. CDR3 sequence (DNA): TGTGCCAGCAGTTCCGCGGCGACTACGCAGTATTTT. It yields the protein CASSSAATTQYF.

The chain joins TRBV6-1 to TRBJ1-2; 8 bases align to TRBD1. The CDR3 has 14 residues. Unmatched junction bases numbered 6, after V lost 4 bases and J lost 5 bases. CDR1 and CDR2 (germline): MNHNS, SASEGT. The CDR3 spells CASSGTGTGYGYTF. The CDR3, as DNA: TGTGCCAGCAGTGGAACCGGGACAGGTTATGGCTACACCTTC.

This rearrangement joins TRBV11-2 to TRBJ2-5; TRBD1 agrees at 8 bases. The end of the DNA is better explained by TRBJ2-7, so the J call may be wrong. Germline assignment: CDR1 SGHAT and CDR2 FQNNGV. The CDR3 has 17 residues. The CDR3 loop is CASSQDRGGLPFYEQYF. The CDR3 bases are TGTGCCAGCAGCCAAGACAGGGGCGGACTCCCCTTCTACGAGCAGTACTTC.

The chain couples TRBV6-1 to TRBJ1-2; D uncertain. CDR3 length: 13 residues. Germline CDR1 reads MNHNS; CDR2 reads SASEGT. V gave up 5 bases and J gave up 6 bases, with 13 bases separating them. The CDR3 loop reads CASSHLTSDGYTF. DNA for the CDR3: TGTGCCAGCAGTCACCTCACCTCAGATGGCTACACCTTC.

The chain links TRBV5-1 to TRBJ1-2, with TRBD1 matching over 8 bases. V lost 5 bases and J lost 7; bases outside the gene matches: 7. The CDR3 covers 13 residues. Germline V gives CDR1 SGHRS, CDR2 YFSETQ. DNA for the CDR3: TGCGCCAGCAGTGAGGACAGGGCGTCTGGCTACACCTTC. Amino acids: CASSEDRASGYTF.

In its sample, this clone was seen many times. The gene calls are TRBV10-3 and TRBJ2-7, with 11 bases aligning to TRBD2. This CDR3 has 14 residues. In germline, CDR1 is ENHRY, CDR2 SYGVKD. J was trimmed by 2 bases and V by 7 bases; bases with no gene match: 4. This CDR3 reads CAIKPSGGTYEQYF. The CDR3 region has the DNA TGTGCCATCAAGCCTAGCGGGGGGACCTACGAGCAGTACTTC.

This clone was observed a handful of times. V and J are TRBV18 and TRBJ2-7; no clear D. The CDR3 has 14 residues. CDR1 and CDR2 from the germline V gene are KGHSH and LQKENI. The V end lost 3 bases, the J end lost 3 bases, and 12 bases lay between the germline ends. DNA for the CDR3: TGTGCCAGCTCACCGACCCCGGCGGTCTACGAGCAGTACTTC. It yields the protein CASSPTPAVYEQYF.

The chain couples TRBV28 to TRBJ1-3; D remains ambiguous. Germline CDR1 is MDHEN and CDR2 is SYDVKM. Trimming took 6 bases from V and 2 from J, leaving 20 bases between them. This CDR3 spans 17 amino acids. The CDR3 spells CASRAAGGPSTGNTIYF. The DNA of the CDR3 is TGTGCCAGCAGAGCCGCGGGAGGGCCCAGTACTGGAAACACCATATATTTT.

The chain joins TRBV5-5 to TRBJ2-1; 14 bases fit TRBD2. This CDR3 has 14 amino acids. V dropped 4 bases and J dropped 9; count of bases not matched to a gene: 3. Germline V gene data show CDR1 as SGHKS and CDR2 as YYEKEE (reference sequence). Here the CDR3 reads CASSRLAGGPEQFF. The CDR3 region has the DNA TGTGCCAGCAGCCGACTAGCGGGGGGGCCTGAGCAGTTCTTC.

V usage is TRBV6-1 and J usage is TRBJ2-7, with a weak D call TRBD1 (6 bases). Germline-derived CDR1 and CDR2 are MNHNS and SASEGT. The V end was cut by 5 bases, the J end by 5 bases, with 19 bases between. The CDR3 has 15 residues. The CDR3 DNA reads TGTGCCAGCAGTCTCACCCGGGACACCCCCAACGAGCAGTACTTC. It is translated as CASSLTRDTPNEQYF.

V is TRBV7-2 and J is TRBJ2-5; 9 nucleotides match TRBD2. The J call could be wrong; TRBJ2-7 is a better fit for the DNA end. The CDR3 runs to 16 residues. Germline values: CDR1 SGHTA, CDR2 FQGNSA. The CDR3 DNA reads as TGTGCCAGCAGCCTGAGTTCTAGCGGGGCCTCCTACGAGCAGTACTTC. This gives the protein CASSLSSSGASYEQYF.

The chain has TRBV11-2 and TRBJ2-7, with 8 nucleotides matching TRBD1. The CDR3 covers 16 residues. CDR1 is SGHAT, CDR2 FQNNGV, per germline. V dropped 2 bases and J dropped 4; count of bases not matched to a gene: 10. In DNA, the CDR3 is TGTGCCAGCAGCTTATCCGAAGGTGGACAGGGATACGAGCAGTACTTC. Translation: CASSLSEGGQGYEQYF.

The rearrangement joins TRBV4-3 to TRBJ2-5, with 7 bases aligning to TRBD2. Germline V gives CDR1 LGHNA, CDR2 YSLEER. The CDR3 consists of 16 residues. Trimming at V came to 1 base and at J to 4 bases, leaving 9 bases not matched to a gene. The CDR3 region is CASSQVFGGVAETQYF. In nucleotides, the CDR3 is TGCGCCAGCAGCCAAGTGTTTGGGGGGGTAGCAGAGACCCAGTACTTC.